The 32 T cell receptor beta chains presented below share a single source sample, sequenced in a study of cytomegalovirus exposure and HLA in healthy donors. The PCR employed 60 Vbeta primers together with 13 Jbeta primers. Repertoires were generated with immunoSEQ multiplex PCR, while TCRdb's copy carries only in-frame clones and drops some. The sample lists roughly 110,000 clones; 74% were seen once. The sequenced material came from PBMCs. These receptors originate from a human donor in good health.

This clone occurred a few times. The chain links TRBV6-5 to TRBJ2-7; no reliable D call. The CDR3 length is 14 residues. Germline V CDR1 and CDR2: MNHEY, SVGAGI. V gave up 0 bases and J gave up 5 bases, with 11 bases separating them. CDR3 sequence: CASSYSTPRHEQYF. The CDR3 DNA follows: TGTGCCAGCAGTTACTCGACGCCGAGGCACGAGCAGTACTTC.

This sequence joins TRBV7-2 and TRBJ1-1, with D perhaps matching TRBD1 (6 bases). The V gene's germline CDR1 is SGHTA and CDR2 FQGNSA. The CDR3 contains 14 residues. The germline V and J ends were trimmed by 1 base and 8 bases, with 14 bases remaining between them. The CDR3 DNA follows: TGTGCCAGCAGCTTAGGTCGGACAGTACGAGAAGCTTTCTTT. It encodes CASSLGRTVREAFF.

V gene TRBV2 combines with J gene TRBJ1-5, with D perhaps matching TRBD1 (5 bases). Trimming took off 1 base at V and 2 bases at J, with 9 bases between the two ends. CDR3 length: 15 amino acids. Per germline, CDR1 SNHLY and CDR2 FYNNEI. CDR3 nucleotides: TGTGCCAGCAGTGAAGTGGGGCGGCGCAATCAGCCCCAGCATTTT. Protein product: CASSEVGRRNQPQHF. The whole variable domain, remainder taken from reference TRBV2 and TRBJ1-5, is EPEVTQTPSHQVTQMGQEVILRCVPISNHLYFYWYRQILGQKVEFLVSFYNNEISEKSEIFDDQFSVERPDGSNFTLKIRSTKLEDSAMYFCASSEVGRRNQPQHFGDGTRLSIL.

J is TRBJ2-2 and V is TRBV15, with 7 positions matching TRBD1. This CDR3 region has 16 residues. The germline CDR1 and CDR2 sequences are LNHNV and YYDKDF (reference sequence). V dropped 3 bases and J dropped 6; count of bases not matched to a gene: 10. CDR3: CATSSPTGFEPGELFF. As DNA, the CDR3 is TGTGCCACCAGCAGCCCGACAGGGTTCGAGCCCGGGGAGCTGTTTTTT. The entire variable domain, with the rest obtained from reference TRBV15 and TRBJ2-2, is as follows: DAMVIQNPRYQVTQFGKPVTLSCSQTLNHNVMYWYQQKSSQAPKLLFHYYDKDFNNEADTPDNFQSRRPNTSFCFLDIRSPGLGDTAMYLCATSSPTGFEPGELFFGEGSRLTVL.

This clone was detected a few times. This chain uses TRBV7-2 with TRBJ1-2, with D hard to call. Germline loops: CDR1 SGHTA, CDR2 FQGNSA. Trimming took 3 bases from V and 6 from J, leaving 17 bases between them. The CDR3 contains 15 residues. The CDR3 DNA reads as TGTGCCAGCAGCTTGGGCCTGAACAATCCGGATGGCTACACCTTC. It codes for CASSLGLNNPDGYTF.

The J gene is TRBJ1-1, the V gene TRBV29-1, with TRBD1 matching 7 bases. The germline gives CDR1 SQVTM, CDR2 ANQGSEA. The CDR3 extends over 14 amino acids. The V and J ends lost 7 bases and 4 bases, in that order; junction bases with no gene match: 12. The DNA for the CDR3 is TGCAGCGCCCTCCCCCCATGGACAGGCACTGAAGCTTTCTTT. This gives the protein CSALPPWTGTEAFF.

The genes are TRBV5-4 and TRBJ1-3; D is perhaps TRBD1 (6 bases). Trimming shortened V by 4 bases and J by 4 bases, and 12 bases separated the two germline ends. The CDR3 extends over 14 amino acids. Germline assignment: CDR1 SGHNT and CDR2 YYREEE (reference sequence). The CDR3 bases are TGTGCCAGCAGCCCCGGACAGTTGGGAAACACCATATATTTT. This codes for CASSPGQLGNTIYF.

V gene TRBV2 combines with J gene TRBJ2-7; 8 nucleotides align to TRBD2. This CDR3 comprises 14 residues. The V gene end was trimmed by 8 bases and the J gene end by 7 bases; junction bases not matched to a gene: 13. From germline, CDR1 is SNHLY and CDR2 FYNNEI. This CDR3 reads CASGDRGGDREQYF. The CDR3, as DNA: TGTGCCAGCGGGGATCGGGGGGGGGATCGGGAGCAGTACTTC.

This rearrangement joins TRBV6-6 to TRBJ1-5, with TRBD1 as a possible D gene (5 bases). The CDR3 has 12 residues. Germline loops: CDR1 MNHNY, CDR2 SVGAGI (reference sequence). V was shortened by 7 bases and J by 7 bases, with 11 bases between the two germline ends. The DNA of the CDR3 is TGTGCCAGCACCCCCGGGGGGCAGCCCCAGCATTTT. It translates to CASTPGGQPQHF.

V gene TRBV7-2 combines with J gene TRBJ1-2; D perhaps matches TRBD1 (6 bases). This CDR3 is 16 amino acids long. Germline V gene lookup returns CDR1 SGHTA and CDR2 FQGNSA. Deletions cut 2 bases from V and 0 bases from J, with 13 bases between. CDR3 in DNA: TGTGCCAGCAGCTTACCCCGGGACACCTCTAACTATGGCTACACCTTC. It yields the protein CASSLPRDTSNYGYTF.

The chain is built from TRBV28 and TRBJ2-5; TRBD1 aligns across 9 bases. CDR1 MDHEN and CDR2 SYDVKM come from the germline V gene. This CDR3 spans 15 amino acids. V lost 3 bases and J lost 2; bases outside the gene matches: 4. In DNA form, the CDR3 reads TGTGCCAGCAGTTTCTTACAGGGGGCTCAAGAGACCCAGTACTTC. Encoded protein: CASSFLQGAQETQYF.

V is TRBV6-1 and J is TRBJ2-7; 14 bases match TRBD2. CDR1 and CDR2 (germline): MNHNS, SASEGT. The trim removed 6 bases at V and 1 base at J, leaving 2 bases unmatched. CDR3 length equals 15 residues. CDR3 nucleotides: TGTGCCAGCAGCGGGACTAGCGGGAGTTCCTACGAGCAGTACTTC. This encodes CASSGTSGSSYEQYF.

V usage is TRBV21-1 and J usage is TRBJ2-5; the table's D call of TRBD2 was not tested on the DNA. TRBV21-1 is recorded as a pseudogene. The CDR3 runs 16 residues. The CDR3 coding sequence is TGTGCCAGCAGCAAAGCTGTAGCGGGAGTCGAAGAGACCCAGTACTTC. Its translation: CASSKAVAGVEETQYF.

The chain has TRBV18 and TRBJ1-2; D not resolved. The CDR3 is 13 residues long. The ends were cut back, 3 bases at V and 4 bases at J, with 9 bases in the middle. Germline assignment: CDR1 KGHSH and CDR2 LQKENI. The CDR3 spells CASSPTGGYGYTF. For the CDR3, the DNA is TGTGCCAGCTCACCTACGGGTGGCTATGGCTACACCTTC.

CDR3 bases: TGTGCCAGCGTTGGTGCGGACACTGAAGCTTTCTTT. This encodes CASVGADTEAFF. The chain is built from TRBV6-1 and TRBJ1-1; D gene unclear. V lost 8 bases and J lost 3, with 10 bases in between. Germline values: CDR1 MNHNS, CDR2 SASEGT. This CDR3 region has 12 residues.

This rearrangement joins TRBV5-6 to TRBJ2-2; maybe TRBD1 (7 bases). The germline V gene has CDR1 SGHDT and CDR2 YYEEEE. This CDR3 is built from 17 residues. The ends were cut back, 5 bases at V and 2 bases at J, with 19 bases in the middle. This CDR3 is CASRRTRDRPNTGELFF. The CDR3 DNA sequence: TGTGCCAGCAGGCGGACGCGGGACAGACCTAACACCGGGGAGCTGTTTTTT.

In DNA, the CDR3 is TGCGCCAGCAGCCCGGACAGATTCCTCTCTGGGGCCAACGTCCTGACTTTC. Protein product: CASSPDRFLSGANVLTF. This chain joins TRBV5-1 and TRBJ2-6; possibly TRBD1 for D (6 bases). CDR3 length equals 17 residues. V was trimmed by 4 bases and J by 0 bases, leaving 14 bases between them. Per germline, CDR1 SGHRS and CDR2 YFSETQ.

The chain uses TRBV7-2 and TRBJ2-1, with D unresolved. This CDR3 has 12 amino acids. With 3 bases removed from V and 9 bases from J, the gap between germline ends came to 9 bases. Germline V lookup: CDR1 SGHTA, CDR2 FQGNSA. The CDR3 DNA sequence: TGTGCCAGCAGCTTTCTTCCTAGTGAGCAGTTCTTC. As protein: CASSFLPSEQFF. Filled out from reference TRBV7-2 and TRBJ2-1, the complete variable domain reads GAGVSQSPSNKVTEKGKDVELRCDPISGHTALYWYRQSLGQGLEFLIYFQGNSAPDKSGLPSDRFSAERTGGSVSTLTIQRTQQEDSAVYLCASSFLPSEQFFGPGTRLTVL.

This chain joins TRBV6-5 and TRBJ2-2, with 7 bases aligning to TRBD2. Germline values: CDR1 MNHEY, CDR2 SVGAGI. This CDR3 region has 15 residues. With 2 bases clipped from V and 4 bases from J, the junction kept 4 bases outside the gene matches. The CDR3: CASSYGVAGTGELFF. The CDR3 DNA follows: TGTGCCAGCAGTTACGGGGTAGCGGGCACCGGGGAGCTGTTTTTT.

Only a few counts were recorded for this clone. The chain employs TRBV19 and TRBJ2-1; D may be TRBD2 (5 bases). The CDR3 runs to 15 residues. V dropped 5 bases and J dropped 5 bases, with 16 bases sitting between them. Germline V lookup: CDR1 LNHDA, CDR2 SQIVND (reference sequence). As DNA, the CDR3 is TGTGCCAGTAGTGTCGCTCCGGGGTCGCACAATGAGCAGTTCTTC. Amino acid sequence: CASSVAPGSHNEQFF.

V gene TRBV30 combines with J gene TRBJ2-7; unclear D gene. There are 14 residues in the CDR3. Trimming shortened V by 4 bases and J by 2 bases, and 15 bases separated the two germline ends. Per germline, CDR1 GTSNPN and CDR2 SVGIG (reference sequence). The CDR3 sequence is CAWNRLQTTYEQYF. The CDR3, as DNA: TGTGCCTGGAATAGGCTACAGACCACCTACGAGCAGTACTTC.

The chain links TRBV4-2 to TRBJ2-2; D possibly corresponds to TRBD2 (5 bases). The CDR3 is 16 amino acids. Germline lookup yields CDR1 LGHNA and CDR2 YNFKEQ. Between the trimmed V and J ends, which lost 5 bases and 0 bases, there was a span of 13 bases. In DNA, the CDR3 is TGTGCCAGCAGCTCTCGGGGTAGCCCGAACACCGGGGAGCTGTTTTTT. Translated: CASSSRGSPNTGELFF.

This chain connects TRBV19 to TRBJ2-5, with 7 bases identical to TRBD1. V trimming: 5 bases; J trimming: 5 bases; junction bases outside the gene matches: 11. The CDR3 extends over 15 amino acids. Germline V CDR1 and CDR2: LNHDA, SQIVND (reference sequence). CDR3 sequence reads: CASSGTGAEGETQYF. Here the CDR3 DNA reads TGTGCCAGTAGTGGAACAGGGGCCGAGGGGGAGACCCAGTACTTC.

The rearrangement joins TRBV30 to TRBJ2-7; 10 bases map to TRBD1. CDR3 size: 15 residues. CDR1 is GTSNPN, CDR2 SVGIG, per germline (reference sequence). V was pared by 4 bases and J by 1 base, with 7 bases of the junction left unmatched. CDR3 region: CAWTPGTGASYEQYF. Here the CDR3 DNA reads TGTGCCTGGACCCCAGGGACAGGGGCTTCCTACGAGCAGTACTTC.

This chain links TRBV30 with TRBJ2-7; D is uncertain. This CDR3 has 14 residues. The V end was cut by 3 bases, the J end by 1 base, with 13 bases between. CDR1 is GTSNPN, CDR2 SVGIG, per germline (reference sequence). CDR3 nucleotides: TGTGCCTGGAGCGGCGGCCGCACGTCCTACGAGCAGTACTTC. Its protein is CAWSGGRTSYEQYF.

The CDR3 region is CASSPRQGSYEQYF. DNA for the CDR3: TGCGCCAGCAGCCCGCGACAGGGAAGCTACGAGCAGTACTTC. This sequence joins TRBV5-1 and TRBJ2-7; 7 bases match TRBD1. Losses at the gene ends were 4 bases for V and 3 bases for J; bases not matched to a gene: 7. The CDR3 runs to 14 residues. Germline lookup yields CDR1 SGHRS and CDR2 YFSETQ.

This clone appeared a few times. The chain combines TRBV7-8 with TRBJ2-5; D remains ambiguous. CDR3 length: 13 amino acids. Germline lookup yields CDR1 SGHVS and CDR2 FQNEAQ. Between the trimmed V and J ends, which lost 0 bases and 2 bases, there was a span of 4 bases. The CDR3: CASSLARQETQYF. DNA of the CDR3: TGTGCCAGCAGCTTAGCCCGTCAAGAGACCCAGTACTTC.

This chain connects TRBV1 to TRBJ1-5. TRBV1 is tagged as a pseudogene. The CDR3 spans 13 residues. Here the CDR3 DNA reads TGCACCAGCAGCCGTGGGGGGGATCAGCCCCAGCATTTT. Translating it yields CTSSRGGDQPQHF.

The sample holds a few counts of this clone. The chain carries TRBV4-1 and TRBJ2-3; 9 nucleotides match TRBD1. CDR3 length equals 16 residues. The J segment lost 6 bases and the V segment lost 4 bases, leaving 11 bases of the junction unmatched. The V gene's germline CDR1 is MGHRA and CDR2 YSYEKL. CDR3 sequence reads: CASSLTGTGKADTQYF. The CDR3 coding sequence is TGCGCCAGCAGCCTTACCGGGACAGGGAAGGCGGATACGCAGTATTTT.

V usage is TRBV5-1 and J usage is TRBJ2-3; 7 bases agree with TRBD1. V shed 1 base and J 3 bases; nucleotides not matched to a gene: 2. The CDR3 loop spans 14 amino acids. Germline values: CDR1 SGHRS, CDR2 YFSETQ. The CDR3 loop reads CASSLKGATDTQYF. DNA of the CDR3: TGCGCCAGCAGCTTGAAGGGGGCGACAGATACGCAGTATTTT.

The table lists this clone with a count of one. This chain links TRBV4-2 with TRBJ2-1, with 9 bases fitting TRBD2. The junction had 11 bases not matched to a gene; V was cut back by 0 bases and J by 8 bases. The CDR3 spans 17 residues. The germline CDR1 and CDR2 sequences are LGHNA and YNFKEQ. The CDR3 sequence is CASSQELSGGPDDEQFF. Written as DNA, the CDR3 is TGTGCCAGCAGCCAAGAGCTAAGCGGGGGGCCCGACGATGAGCAGTTCTTC.

The chain has TRBV9 and TRBJ2-1; TRBD2 matches 12 bases. The CDR3 runs to 17 residues. CDR1 and CDR2 (germline): SGDLS, YYNGEE. V gave up 2 bases and J gave up 0 bases; unmatched junction bases: 3. CDR3 sequence: CASSVSSGGASYNEQFF. CDR3 DNA sequence: TGTGCCAGCAGCGTGTCTAGCGGGGGGGCCTCCTACAATGAGCAGTTCTTC.